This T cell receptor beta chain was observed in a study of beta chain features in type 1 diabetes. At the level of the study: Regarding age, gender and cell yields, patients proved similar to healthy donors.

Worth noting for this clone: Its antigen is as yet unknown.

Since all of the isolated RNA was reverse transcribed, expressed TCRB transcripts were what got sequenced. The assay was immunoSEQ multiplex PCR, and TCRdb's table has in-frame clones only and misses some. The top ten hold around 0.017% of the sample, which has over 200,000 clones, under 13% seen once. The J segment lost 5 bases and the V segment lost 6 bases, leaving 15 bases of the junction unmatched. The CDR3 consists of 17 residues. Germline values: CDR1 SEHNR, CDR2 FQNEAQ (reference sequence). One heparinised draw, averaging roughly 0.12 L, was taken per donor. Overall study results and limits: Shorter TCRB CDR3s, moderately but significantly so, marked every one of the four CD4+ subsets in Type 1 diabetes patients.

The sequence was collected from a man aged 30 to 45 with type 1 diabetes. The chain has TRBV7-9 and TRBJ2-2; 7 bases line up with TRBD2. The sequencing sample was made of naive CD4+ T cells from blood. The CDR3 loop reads CASSPPPGREKTGELFF. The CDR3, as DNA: TGTGCCAGCAGTCCCCCCCCTGGGAGGGAGAAGACCGGGGAGCTGTTTTTT.